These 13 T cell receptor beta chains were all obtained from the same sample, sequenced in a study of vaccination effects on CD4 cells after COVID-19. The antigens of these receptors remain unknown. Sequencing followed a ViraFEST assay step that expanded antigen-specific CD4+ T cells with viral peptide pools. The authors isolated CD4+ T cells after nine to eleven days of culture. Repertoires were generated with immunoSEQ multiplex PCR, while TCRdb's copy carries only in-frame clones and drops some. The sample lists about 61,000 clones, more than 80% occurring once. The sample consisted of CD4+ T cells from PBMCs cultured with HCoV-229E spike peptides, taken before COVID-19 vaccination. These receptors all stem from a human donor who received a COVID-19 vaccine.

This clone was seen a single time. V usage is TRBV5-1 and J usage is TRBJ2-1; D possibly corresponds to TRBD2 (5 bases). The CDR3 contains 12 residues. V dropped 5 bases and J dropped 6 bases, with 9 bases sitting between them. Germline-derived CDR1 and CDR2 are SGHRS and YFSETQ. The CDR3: CASRLDGNEQFF. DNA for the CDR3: TGCGCCAGCAGACTAGACGGCAATGAGCAGTTCTTC. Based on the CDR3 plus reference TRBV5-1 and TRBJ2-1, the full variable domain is KAGVTQTPRYLIKTRGQQVTLSCSPISGHRSVSWYQQTPGQGLQFLFEYFSETQRNKGNFPGRFSGRQFSNSRSEMNVSTLELGDSALYLCASRLDGNEQFFGPGTRLTVL.

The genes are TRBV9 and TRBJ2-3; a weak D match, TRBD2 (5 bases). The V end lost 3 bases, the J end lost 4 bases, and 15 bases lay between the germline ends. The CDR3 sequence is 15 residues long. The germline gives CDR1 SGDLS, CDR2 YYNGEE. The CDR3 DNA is TGTGCCAGCAGCGCTAGAATCATGGAGGCAGATACGCAGTATTTT. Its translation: CASSARIMEADTQYF.

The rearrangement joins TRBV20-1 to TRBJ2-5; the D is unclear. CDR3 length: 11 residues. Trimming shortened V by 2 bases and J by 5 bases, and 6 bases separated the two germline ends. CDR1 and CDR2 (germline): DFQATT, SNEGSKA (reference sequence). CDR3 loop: CSARWLETQYF. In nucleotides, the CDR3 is TGCAGTGCTAGATGGTTGGAGACCCAGTACTTC.

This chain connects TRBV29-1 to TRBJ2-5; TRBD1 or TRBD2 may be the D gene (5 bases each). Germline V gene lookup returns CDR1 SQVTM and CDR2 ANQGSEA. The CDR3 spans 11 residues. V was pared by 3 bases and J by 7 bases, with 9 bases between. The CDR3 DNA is TGCAGCGTTGAGAGGGACGGGACCCAGTACTTC. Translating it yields CSVERDGTQYF.

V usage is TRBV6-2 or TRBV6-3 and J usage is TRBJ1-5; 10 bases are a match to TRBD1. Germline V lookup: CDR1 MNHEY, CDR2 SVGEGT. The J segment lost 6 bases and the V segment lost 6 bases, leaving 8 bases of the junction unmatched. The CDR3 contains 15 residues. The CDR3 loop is CASSRRQGASQPQHF. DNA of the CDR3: TGTGCCAGCAGCCGCAGACAGGGGGCAAGTCAGCCCCAGCATTTT.

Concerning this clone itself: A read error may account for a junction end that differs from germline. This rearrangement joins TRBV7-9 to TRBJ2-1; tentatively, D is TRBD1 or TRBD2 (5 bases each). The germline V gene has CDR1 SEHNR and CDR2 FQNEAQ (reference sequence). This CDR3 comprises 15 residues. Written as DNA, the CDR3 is TGTGCCAGCAGCCGGGACGTTGCTAGGGAGCCGATAAGCGTCTTC. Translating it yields CASSRDVAREPISVF.

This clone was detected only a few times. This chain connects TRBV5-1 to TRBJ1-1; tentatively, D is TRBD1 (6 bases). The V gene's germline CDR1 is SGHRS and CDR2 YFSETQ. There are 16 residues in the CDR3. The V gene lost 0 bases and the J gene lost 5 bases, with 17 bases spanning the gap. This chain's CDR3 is CASSLAGKGGRTEAFF. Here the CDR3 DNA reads TGCGCCAGCAGCTTGGCCGGTAAGGGGGGTCGGACTGAAGCTTTCTTT.

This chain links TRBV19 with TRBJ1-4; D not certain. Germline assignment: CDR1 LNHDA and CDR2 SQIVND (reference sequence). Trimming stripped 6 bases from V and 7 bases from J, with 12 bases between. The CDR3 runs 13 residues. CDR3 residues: CASRRDRGEKLFF. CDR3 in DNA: TGTGCCAGTAGACGGGATCGGGGTGAAAAACTGTTTTTT. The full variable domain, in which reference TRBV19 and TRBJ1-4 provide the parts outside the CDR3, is DGGITQSPKYLFRKEGQNVTLSCEQNLNHDAMYWYRQDPGQGLRLIYYSQIVNDFQKGDIAEGYSVSREKKESFPLTVTSAQKNPTAFYLCASRRDRGEKLFFGSGTQLSVL.

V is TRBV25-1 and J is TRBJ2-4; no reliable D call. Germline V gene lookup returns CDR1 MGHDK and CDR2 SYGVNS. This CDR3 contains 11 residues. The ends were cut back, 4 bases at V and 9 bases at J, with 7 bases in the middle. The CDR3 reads CASSAMGIQYF. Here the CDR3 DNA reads TGTGCCAGCAGTGCGATGGGCATTCAGTACTTC.

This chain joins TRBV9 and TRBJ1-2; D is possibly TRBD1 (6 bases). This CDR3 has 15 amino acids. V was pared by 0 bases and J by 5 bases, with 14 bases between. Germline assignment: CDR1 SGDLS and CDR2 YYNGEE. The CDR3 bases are TGTGCCAGCAGCGTAGAGGCAGGGGTGGGATATGGCTACACCTTC. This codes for CASSVEAGVGYGYTF.

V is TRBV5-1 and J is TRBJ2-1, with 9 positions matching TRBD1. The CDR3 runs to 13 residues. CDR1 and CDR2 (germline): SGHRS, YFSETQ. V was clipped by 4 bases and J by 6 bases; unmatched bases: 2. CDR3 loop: CASSRGQGNEQFF. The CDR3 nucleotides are TGCGCCAGCAGCCGGGGACAGGGCAATGAGCAGTTCTTC.

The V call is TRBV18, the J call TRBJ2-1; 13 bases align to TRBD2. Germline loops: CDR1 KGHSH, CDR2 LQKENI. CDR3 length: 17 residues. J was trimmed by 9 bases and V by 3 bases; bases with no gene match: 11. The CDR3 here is CASSPPPGLAGRGEQFF. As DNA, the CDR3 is TGTGCCAGCTCACCTCCCCCGGGACTAGCGGGGAGGGGTGAGCAGTTCTTC.

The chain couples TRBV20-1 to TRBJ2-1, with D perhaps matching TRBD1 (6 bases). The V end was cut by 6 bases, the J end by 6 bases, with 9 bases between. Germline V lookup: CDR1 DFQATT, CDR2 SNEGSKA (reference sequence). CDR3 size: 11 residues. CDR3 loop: CSAQGLNEQFF. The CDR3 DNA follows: TGCAGTGCACAGGGTCTCAATGAGCAGTTCTTC.